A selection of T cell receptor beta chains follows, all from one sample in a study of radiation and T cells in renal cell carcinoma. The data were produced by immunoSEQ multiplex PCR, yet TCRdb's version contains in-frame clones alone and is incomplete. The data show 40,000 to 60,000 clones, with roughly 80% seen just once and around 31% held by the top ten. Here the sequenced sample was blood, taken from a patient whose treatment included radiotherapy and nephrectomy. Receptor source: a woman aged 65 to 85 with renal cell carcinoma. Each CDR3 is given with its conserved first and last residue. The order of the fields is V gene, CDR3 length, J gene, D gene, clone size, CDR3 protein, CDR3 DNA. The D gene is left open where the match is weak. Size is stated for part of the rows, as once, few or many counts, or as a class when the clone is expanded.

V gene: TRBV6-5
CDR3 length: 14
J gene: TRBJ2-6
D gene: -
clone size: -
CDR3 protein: CASSFLQGPNVLTF
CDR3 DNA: TGTGCCAGCAGTTTTCTACAGGGACCCAACGTCCTGACTTTC

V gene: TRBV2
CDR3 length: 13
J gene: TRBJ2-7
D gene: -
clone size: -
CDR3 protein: CASSDLGVGEQYF
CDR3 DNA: TGTGCCAGCAGTGATTTAGGGGTGGGCGAGCAGTACTTC

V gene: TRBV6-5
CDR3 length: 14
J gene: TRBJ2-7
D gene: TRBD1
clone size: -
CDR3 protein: CASSYGGQGYEQYF
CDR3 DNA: TGTGCCAGCAGTTACGGAGGACAGGGCTACGAGCAGTACTTC

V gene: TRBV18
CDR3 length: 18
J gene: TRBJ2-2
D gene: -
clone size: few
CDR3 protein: CASSPRGLARSNTGELFF
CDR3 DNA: TGTGCCAGCTCACCACGGGGTCTAGCGCGCTCGAACACCGGGGAGCTGTTTTTT

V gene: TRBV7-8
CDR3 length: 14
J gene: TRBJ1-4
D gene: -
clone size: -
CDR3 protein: CASSWDLVREKLFF
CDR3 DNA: TGTGCCAGCAGCTGGGACTTGGTACGAGAAAAACTGTTTTTT

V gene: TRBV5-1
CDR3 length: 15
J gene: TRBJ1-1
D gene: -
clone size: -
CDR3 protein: CASSLDWGSGTEAFF
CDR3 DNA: TGCGCCAGCAGCTTGGATTGGGGCAGCGGAACTGAAGCTTTCTTT

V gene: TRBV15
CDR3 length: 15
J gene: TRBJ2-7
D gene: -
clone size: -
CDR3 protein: CATSRDRGSSYEQYF
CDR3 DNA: TGTGCCACCAGCAGAGATCGGGGCAGCTCCTACGAGCAGTACTTC

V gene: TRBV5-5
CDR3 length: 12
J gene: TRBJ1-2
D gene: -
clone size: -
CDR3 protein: CASSSTDYGYTF
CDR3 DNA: TGTGCCAGCAGCTCGACCGATTATGGCTACACCTTC

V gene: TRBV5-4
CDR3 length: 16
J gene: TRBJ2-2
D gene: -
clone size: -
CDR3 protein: CASSPRGQGGIGELFF
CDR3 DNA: TGTGCCAGCAGCCCCCGAGGGCAGGGGGGGATCGGGGAGCTGTTTTTT

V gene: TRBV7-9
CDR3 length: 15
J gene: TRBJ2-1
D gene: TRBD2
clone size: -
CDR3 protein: CASSTRWEGIGEQFF
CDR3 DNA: TGTGCCAGCAGCACTAGGTGGGAGGGGATAGGTGAGCAGTTCTTC

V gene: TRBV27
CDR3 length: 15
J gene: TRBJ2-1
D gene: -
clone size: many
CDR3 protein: CASSLHLSSYNEQFF
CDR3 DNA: TGTGCCAGCAGCCTACACCTCTCCTCCTACAATGAGCAGTTCTTC

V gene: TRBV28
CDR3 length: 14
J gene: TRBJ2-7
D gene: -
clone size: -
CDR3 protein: CASGEGKFPYEQYF
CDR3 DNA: TGTGCCAGTGGAGAAGGGAAATTCCCCTACGAGCAGTACTTC

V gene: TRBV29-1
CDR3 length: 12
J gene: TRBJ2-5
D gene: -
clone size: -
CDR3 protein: CSVVRQQETQYF
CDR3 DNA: TGCAGCGTGGTGAGACAGCAAGAGACCCAGTACTTC

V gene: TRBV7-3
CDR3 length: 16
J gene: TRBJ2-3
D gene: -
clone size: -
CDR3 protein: CASSLSPRGSTDTQYF
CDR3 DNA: TGTGCCAGCAGCTTAAGCCCTCGAGGAAGCACAGATACGCAGTATTTT

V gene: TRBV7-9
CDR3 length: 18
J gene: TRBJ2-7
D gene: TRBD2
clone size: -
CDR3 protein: CASSAPSNAGGNYYEQYF
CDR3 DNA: TGTGCCAGCAGCGCACCGTCTAACGCGGGAGGAAACTACTACGAGCAGTACTTC

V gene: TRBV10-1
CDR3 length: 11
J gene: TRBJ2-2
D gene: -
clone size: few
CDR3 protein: CASSRGGELFF
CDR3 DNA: TGCGCCAGCAGTAGGGGCGGGGAGCTGTTTTTT

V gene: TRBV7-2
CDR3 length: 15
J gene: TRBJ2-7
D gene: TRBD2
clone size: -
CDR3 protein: CASSLGAGESYEQYF
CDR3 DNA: TGTGCCAGCAGCTTAGGGGCGGGAGAGTCCTACGAGCAGTACTTC

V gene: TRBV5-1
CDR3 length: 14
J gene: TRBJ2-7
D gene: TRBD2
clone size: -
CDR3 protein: CASSNGGTSYEQYF
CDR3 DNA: TGCGCCAGCAGCAACGGGGGGACCTCCTACGAGCAGTACTTC

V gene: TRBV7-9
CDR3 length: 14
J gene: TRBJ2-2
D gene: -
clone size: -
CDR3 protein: CASSLEPNSGELFF
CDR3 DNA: TGTGCCAGCAGCTTAGAGCCAAATTCCGGGGAGCTGTTTTTT

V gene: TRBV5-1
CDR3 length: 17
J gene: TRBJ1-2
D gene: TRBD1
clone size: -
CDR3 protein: CASSLVTPGQGIIGYTF
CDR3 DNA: TGCGCCAGCAGCTTGGTCACCCCGGGACAGGGAATTATTGGCTACACCTTC

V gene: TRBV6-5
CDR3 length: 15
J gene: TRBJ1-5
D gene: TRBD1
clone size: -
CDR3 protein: CASRSQGAINQPQHF
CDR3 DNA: TGTGCCAGCAGATCGCAGGGGGCTATTAACCAGCCCCAGCATTTT

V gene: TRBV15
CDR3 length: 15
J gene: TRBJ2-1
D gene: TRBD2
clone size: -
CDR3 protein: CATSRVAGGRDEQFF
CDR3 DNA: TGTGCCACCAGCAGAGTGGCGGGGGGAAGGGATGAGCAGTTCTTC

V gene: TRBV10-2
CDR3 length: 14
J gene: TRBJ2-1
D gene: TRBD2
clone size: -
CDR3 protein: CASSASGGSHEQFF
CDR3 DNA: TGCGCCAGCAGTGCAAGCGGGGGATCGCATGAGCAGTTCTTC

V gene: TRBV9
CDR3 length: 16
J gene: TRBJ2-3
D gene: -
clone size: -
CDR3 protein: CASTRDGGVSTDTQYF
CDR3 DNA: TGTGCCAGCACCCGGGACGGCGGGGTTAGCACAGATACGCAGTATTTT

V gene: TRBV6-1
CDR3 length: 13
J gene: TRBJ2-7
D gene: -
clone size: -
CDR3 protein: CASRLPSGYEQYF
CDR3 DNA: TGTGCCAGCAGACTACCTTCAGGGTACGAGCAGTACTTC

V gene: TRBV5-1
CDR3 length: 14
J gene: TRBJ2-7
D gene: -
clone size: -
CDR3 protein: CASSGKMDSYEQYF
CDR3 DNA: TGCGCCAGCAGTGGAAAAATGGACTCCTACGAGCAGTACTTC